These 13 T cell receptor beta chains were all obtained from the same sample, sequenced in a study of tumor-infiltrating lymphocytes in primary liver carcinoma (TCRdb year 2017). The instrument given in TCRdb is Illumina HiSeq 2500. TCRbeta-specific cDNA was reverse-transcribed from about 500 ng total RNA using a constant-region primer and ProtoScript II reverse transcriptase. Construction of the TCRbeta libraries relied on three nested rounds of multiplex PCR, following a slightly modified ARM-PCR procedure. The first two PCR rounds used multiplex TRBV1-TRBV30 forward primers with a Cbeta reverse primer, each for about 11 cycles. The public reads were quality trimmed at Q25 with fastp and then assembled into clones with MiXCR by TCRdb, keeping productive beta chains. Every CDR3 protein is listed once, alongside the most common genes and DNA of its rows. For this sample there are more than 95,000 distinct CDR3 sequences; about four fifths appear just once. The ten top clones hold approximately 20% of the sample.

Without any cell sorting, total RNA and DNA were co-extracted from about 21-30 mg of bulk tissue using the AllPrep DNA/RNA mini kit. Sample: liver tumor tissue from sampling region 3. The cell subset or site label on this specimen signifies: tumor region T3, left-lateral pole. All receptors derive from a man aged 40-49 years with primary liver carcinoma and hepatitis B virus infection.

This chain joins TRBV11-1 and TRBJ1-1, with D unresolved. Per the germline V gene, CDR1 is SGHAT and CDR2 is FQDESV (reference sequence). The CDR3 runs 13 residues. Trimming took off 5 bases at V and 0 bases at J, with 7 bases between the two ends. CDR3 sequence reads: CASSRQVNTEAFF. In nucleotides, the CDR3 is TGTGCCAGCAGCCGCCAGGTGAACACTGAAGCTTTCTTT.

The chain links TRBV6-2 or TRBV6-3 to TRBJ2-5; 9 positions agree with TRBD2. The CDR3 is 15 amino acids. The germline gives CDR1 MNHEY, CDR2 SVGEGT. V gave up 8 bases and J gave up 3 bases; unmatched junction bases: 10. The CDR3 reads CASCGLARQEETQYF. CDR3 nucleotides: TGTGCCAGCTGTGGACTAGCGAGACAGGAAGAGACCCAGTACTTC.

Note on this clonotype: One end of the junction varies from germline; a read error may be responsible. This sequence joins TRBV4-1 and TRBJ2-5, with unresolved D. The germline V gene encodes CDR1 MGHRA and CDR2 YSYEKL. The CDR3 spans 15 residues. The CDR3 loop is CASSQHLGSRETHYF. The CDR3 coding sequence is TGCGCCAGCAGCCAACATCTGGGCTCCAGAGAGACCCATTACTTC.

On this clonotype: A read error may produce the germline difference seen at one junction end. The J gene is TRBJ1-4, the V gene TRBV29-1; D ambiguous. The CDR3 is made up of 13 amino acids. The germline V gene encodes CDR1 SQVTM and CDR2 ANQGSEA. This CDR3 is CSVEEGLGEELFF. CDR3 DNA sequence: TGCAGTGTTGAGGAGGGTCTGGGTGAAGAACTGTTTTTT.

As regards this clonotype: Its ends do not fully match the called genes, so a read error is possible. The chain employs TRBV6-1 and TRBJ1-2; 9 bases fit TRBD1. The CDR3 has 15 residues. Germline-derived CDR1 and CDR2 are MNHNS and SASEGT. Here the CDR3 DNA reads TGTGCCAGCAGAGTTTCCGGGACAGGGTCTGACGGCTATACCTTC. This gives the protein CASRVSGTGSDGYTF.

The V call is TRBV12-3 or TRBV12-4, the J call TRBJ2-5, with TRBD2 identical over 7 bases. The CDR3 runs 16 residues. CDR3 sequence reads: CVNSLSGGRNEETQYF. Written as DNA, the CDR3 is TGTGTCAACAGTTTATCAGGCGGGAGAAACGAAGAGACCCAGTACTTC.

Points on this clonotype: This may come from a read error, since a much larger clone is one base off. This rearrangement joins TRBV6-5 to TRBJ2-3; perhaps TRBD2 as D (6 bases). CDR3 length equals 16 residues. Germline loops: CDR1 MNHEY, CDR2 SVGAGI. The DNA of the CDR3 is TGTGCCAGCGCCTACCACGGCGGGGCGGGCACATATACGCAGTATTTT. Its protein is CASAYHGGAGTYTQYF.

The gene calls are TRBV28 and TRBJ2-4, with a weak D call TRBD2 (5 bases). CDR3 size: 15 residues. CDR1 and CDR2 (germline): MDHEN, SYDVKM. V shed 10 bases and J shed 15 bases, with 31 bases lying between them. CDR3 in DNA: TGTGCCACCCTCCCGGTCAGTGGAGGAGTAAACAATCGGTACTTC. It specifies CATLPVSGGVNNRYF.

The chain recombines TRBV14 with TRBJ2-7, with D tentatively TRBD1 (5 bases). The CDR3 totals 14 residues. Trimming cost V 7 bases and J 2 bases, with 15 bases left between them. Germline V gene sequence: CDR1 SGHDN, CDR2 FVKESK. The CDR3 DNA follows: TGTGCCAGCATCCTCAAAAACAGGACCTACGAGCAGTACTTC. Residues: CASILKNRTYEQYF.

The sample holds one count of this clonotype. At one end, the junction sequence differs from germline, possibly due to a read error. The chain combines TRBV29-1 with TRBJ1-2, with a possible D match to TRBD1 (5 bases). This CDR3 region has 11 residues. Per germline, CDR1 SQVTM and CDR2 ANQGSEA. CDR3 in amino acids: CSFRDLNGCTF. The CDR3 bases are TGCAGCTTCCGGGACCTGAACGGCTGCACCTTC.

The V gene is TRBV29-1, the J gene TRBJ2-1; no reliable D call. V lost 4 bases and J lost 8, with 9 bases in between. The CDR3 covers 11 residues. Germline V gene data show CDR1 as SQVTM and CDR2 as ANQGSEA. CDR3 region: CSVGVHDEQFF. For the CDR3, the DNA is TGCAGCGTTGGTGTGCACGATGAGCAGTTCTTC.

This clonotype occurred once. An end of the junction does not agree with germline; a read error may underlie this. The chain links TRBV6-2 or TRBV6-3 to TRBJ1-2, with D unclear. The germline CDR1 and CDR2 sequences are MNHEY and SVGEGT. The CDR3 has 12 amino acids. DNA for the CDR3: TGTGCCAGCAGCCCAATAGCCTATGGCTATACCTTC. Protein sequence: CASSPIAYGYTF.

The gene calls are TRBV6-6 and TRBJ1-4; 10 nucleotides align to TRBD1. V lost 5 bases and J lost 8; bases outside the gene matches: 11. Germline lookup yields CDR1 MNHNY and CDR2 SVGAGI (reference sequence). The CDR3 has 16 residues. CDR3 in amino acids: CASSTRDRGRSEKLFF. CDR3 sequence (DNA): TGTGCCAGCAGTACCCGAGACAGGGGGCGAAGCGAAAAACTGTTTTTT.